One TCR beta chain is described in this entry. Its antigen is undetermined. This sample is drawn from a study of cytomegalovirus exposure and HLA in healthy donors. Study-wide results and caveats: Reported results showed that the classifier diagnosed cytomegalovirus status with high specificity and sensitivity. According to a subsequent analysis, TCR clusters identified in the first cohort showed a tendency to co-occur across the roughly 120 validation repertoires.

Clones were sequenced by immunoSEQ multiplex PCR, and TCRdb holds only the in-frame ones, with some missing. This table holds 100,000 to 150,000 clones, roughly 94% found once. The sample taken for sequencing was PBMCs. This receptor was identified in a woman under 30 in good health and CMV-seronegative.

The CDR3 region has the DNA TGTGCCAGCAGCTTAGTCCCCCAGGCTGACTATGGCTACACCTTC. Its translation: CASSLVPQADYGYTF. The chain uses TRBV11-2 and TRBJ1-2; D gene ambiguous. V lost 1 base and J lost 3, with 12 bases in between. From germline, CDR1 is SGHAT and CDR2 FQNNGV. This CDR3 is built from 15 residues.